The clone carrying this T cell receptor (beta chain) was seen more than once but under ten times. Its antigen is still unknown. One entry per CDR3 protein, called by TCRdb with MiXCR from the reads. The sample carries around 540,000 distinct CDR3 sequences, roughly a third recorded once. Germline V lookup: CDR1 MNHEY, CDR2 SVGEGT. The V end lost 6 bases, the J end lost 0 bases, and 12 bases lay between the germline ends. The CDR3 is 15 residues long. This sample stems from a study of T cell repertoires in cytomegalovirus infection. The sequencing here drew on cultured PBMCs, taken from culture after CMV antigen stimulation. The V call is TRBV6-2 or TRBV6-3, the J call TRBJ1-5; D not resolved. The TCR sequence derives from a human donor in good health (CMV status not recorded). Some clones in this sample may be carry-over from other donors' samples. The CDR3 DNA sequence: TGTGCCAGCAGGGCAGTGGGGTCTAGCAATCAGCCCCAGCATTTT. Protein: CASRAVGSSNQPQHF.